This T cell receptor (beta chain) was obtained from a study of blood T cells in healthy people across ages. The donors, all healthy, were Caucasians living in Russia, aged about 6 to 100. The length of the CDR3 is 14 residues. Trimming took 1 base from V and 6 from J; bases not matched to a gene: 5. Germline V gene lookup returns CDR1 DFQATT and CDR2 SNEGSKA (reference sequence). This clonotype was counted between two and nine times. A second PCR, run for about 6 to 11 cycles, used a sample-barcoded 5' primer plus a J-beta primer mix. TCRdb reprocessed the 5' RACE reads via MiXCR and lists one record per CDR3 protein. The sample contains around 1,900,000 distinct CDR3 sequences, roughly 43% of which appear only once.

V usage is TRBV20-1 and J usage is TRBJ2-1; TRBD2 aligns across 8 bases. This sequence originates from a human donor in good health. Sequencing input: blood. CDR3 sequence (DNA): TGCAGTGCTAGAGTGCCGGCGGGGGGCAATGAGCAGTTCTTC. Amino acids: CSARVPAGGNEQFF.